These T cell receptor beta chains were read from a single sample in a study of T cell clones after liver transplantation. Libraries were prepared by immunoSEQ multiplex PCR; TCRdb keeps only in-frame clonotypes and omits some of them. The sample carries about 68,000 clones, 85% to 95% recorded once. The sequencing used CD4+ T cells from blood, collected less than 27 months after liver transplant. Source of these receptors: a human patient who received a liver transplant. Some T cells may possibly be graft donor cells. Each CDR3 is given with its conserved first and last residue. Size is stated for part of the rows, as once, few or many counts, or as a class when the clone is expanded.

NA	TRBV4-2	CASSQVTSGVNTEAFF
NA	TRBV11-2	CASSPSSGTETQYF
NA	TRBV5-1	CASSLGLRSRREETQYF
NA	TRBV9	CASSVVGGEGETQYF
NA	TRBV19	CASSIDAGGGLKTQYF
NA	TRBV2	CASSEWDPPKGETQYF
once	TRBV5-1	CASSYREMYEQYF
NA	TRBV27	CASSPGGLTYNEQFF
once	TRBV4-3	CASSTTTSSGYGYTF
NA	TRBV28	CASSPEPNSYNEQFF
NA	TRBV10-3	CAISETSYNEQFF
NA	TRBV5-1	CACRGGARDRQETQYF
NA	TRBV7-3	CASSLGPPLAGGTDTQYF
NA	TRBV15	CATSSDRTSGSTDTQYF
NA	TRBV5-6	CASSYSSGNTGELFF
NA	TRBV5-1	CASSLGQINEKLFF
NA	TRBV28	CASTGDPYEQYF
NA	TRBV14	CASSQRTGRDRGYNEQFF
NA	TRBV11-2	CASTPGASGQETQYF
NA	TRBV12-5	CASARGLANYGYTF
NA	TRBV5-3	CARSLARPGQGYTNEKLFF
NA	TRBV5-1	CASSLSSQGINTGELFF
NA	TRBV29-1	CSVEEGGKAKNIQYF
NA	TRBV11-3	CASSTGTYSGNTIYF
NA	TRBV25-1	CASGGLADYNEQFF
NA	TRBV5-1	CASRSGTANEKLFF
NA	TRBV25-1	CASTPGLAGDTQYF
NA	TRBV15	CATSRDHGGRGNEQFF
NA	TRBV7-2	CASSPGLAGTQYF